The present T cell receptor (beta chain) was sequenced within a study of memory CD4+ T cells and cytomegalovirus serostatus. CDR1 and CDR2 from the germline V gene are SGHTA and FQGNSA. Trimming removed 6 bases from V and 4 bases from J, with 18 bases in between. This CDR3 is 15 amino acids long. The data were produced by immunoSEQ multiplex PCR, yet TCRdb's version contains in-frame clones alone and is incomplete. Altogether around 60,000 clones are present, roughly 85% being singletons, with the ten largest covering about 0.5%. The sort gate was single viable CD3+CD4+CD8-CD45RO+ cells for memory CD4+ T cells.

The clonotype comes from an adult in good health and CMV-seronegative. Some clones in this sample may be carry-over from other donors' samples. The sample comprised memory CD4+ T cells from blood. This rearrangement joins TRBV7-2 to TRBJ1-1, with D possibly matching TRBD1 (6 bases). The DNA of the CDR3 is TGTGCCAGCAGTCTACAGGGTCAAGGATTCACTGAAGCTTTCTTT. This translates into CASSLQGQGFTEAFF.